This T cell receptor beta chain appears in the sequencing data of a study of cytomegalovirus exposure and HLA in healthy donors. Across the study: Earlier work reported 100 million or so unique TCR beta sequences from about 200 million T cells. Findings of the study overall: Being productive about 90% or about 30% of the time was typical of most TCR beta V segments in an earlier analysis. Roughly uniform sequencing depth across donors was assumed, possibly incorrectly. According to a later analysis, donors in an Asian-associated ancestry cluster reportedly had fewer N-insertions than the roughly 670-donor mean.

Both 60 Vbeta primers and 13 Jbeta primers went into the PCR. Sequenced by immunoSEQ multiplex PCR; TCRdb stores in-frame clones only, minus some. The sample carries roughly 150,000 clones, around 80% recorded once. Points on this clone: Its specificity is unknown.

The CDR3 extends over 15 amino acids. V was pared by 3 bases and J by 3 bases, with 12 bases between. CDR1 is MRHNA, CDR2 SNTAGT, per germline. The specimen was PBMCs. The clonotype comes from a man aged 18 to 29 in good health and CMV-seropositive. The chain links TRBV6-4 to TRBJ1-5; weak D call: TRBD1 (6 bases). The chain's CDR3 is CASSEGGGYNQPQHF. In DNA, the CDR3 is TGTGCCAGCAGTGAAGGGGGTGGATACAATCAGCCCCAGCATTTT.